The rows below give T cell receptor beta chains drawn from one sample of a study of blood T cell repertoires in COVID-19. Repertoires were generated with immunoSEQ multiplex PCR, while TCRdb's copy carries only in-frame clones and drops some. Here the sample spans some 130,000 clones, roughly 91% being singletons. Source material: peripheral blood. The receptors shown here come from a man between 60 and 75 years old with COVID-19, enrolled during active disease. Both conserved end residues are trimmed from each CDR3.

V	J	length	CDR3
TRBV19	TRBJ2-1	12	ASSIFPTPEWQF
TRBV7-6	TRBJ1-1	15	ASSSVGGQHVNTEAF
TRBV14	TRBJ1-2	12	ASSQALVYSGYT
TRBV11-2	TRBJ2-3	13	ASSPAGGNTDTQY
TRBV7-9	TRBJ1-1	11	ASSYRENTEAF
TRBV3-1/TRBV3-2	TRBJ1-5	11	ASSQQGSQPQH
TRBV7-9	TRBJ1-4	12	ASSFGTSNEKLF
TRBV7-7	TRBJ1-5	14	ASSLGRQDCNQPQH
TRBV27	TRBJ1-4	11	ASSPGTTEKLF
TRBV6-5	TRBJ2-1	13	ASSSGGQGSHEQF
TRBV5-6	TRBJ1-1	9	ASSGTAEAF
TRBV18	TRBJ1-2	11	ASSPGGNYGYT
TRBV20-1	TRBJ2-5	12	SASPGGASETQY
TRBV28	TRBJ2-6	13	ASSPYPSGANVLT
TRBV5-4	TRBJ1-1	11	ASSLTGQGEAF
TRBV21-1	TRBJ1-1	14	ASSPSGEGPGAEAF
TRBV5-4	TRBJ1-6	10	ATSGVLSPLH